The clone carrying this T cell receptor beta chain was seen just once. The antigen remains undetermined. This entry belongs to a study of radiotherapy plus CTLA-4 blockade in lung cancer. Assay: immunoSEQ multiplex PCR; the TCRdb copy retains only in-frame clones and omits some. The sample has 110,000 or so clones, roughly 74% seen once; the top ten hold approximately 5.2%. The study, taken as a whole, reports: Subsequent to radiotherapy plus ipilimumab, tumor-derived TCR clones underwent expansion in blood. Early blood T cell clone dynamics reportedly forecast response best, with interferon-beta.

The receptor was isolated from a human donor with non-small cell lung cancer who had a partial response to radiotherapy plus ipilimumab. The source was peripheral blood, collected from a patient treated with radiotherapy plus ipilimumab.

CDR3 coding DNA: TGTGCCAGTAATTTAGGCTGGGCGGGCCATGAGCAGTTCTTC. Translation gives CASNLGWAGHEQFF. The rearrangement links TRBV19 to TRBJ2-1, with D tentatively TRBD2 (5 bases). CDR1 and CDR2 from the germline V gene are LNHDA and SQIVND (reference sequence). V was cut by 7 bases and J by 8 bases, with 18 bases left in between. The CDR3 consists of 14 residues.